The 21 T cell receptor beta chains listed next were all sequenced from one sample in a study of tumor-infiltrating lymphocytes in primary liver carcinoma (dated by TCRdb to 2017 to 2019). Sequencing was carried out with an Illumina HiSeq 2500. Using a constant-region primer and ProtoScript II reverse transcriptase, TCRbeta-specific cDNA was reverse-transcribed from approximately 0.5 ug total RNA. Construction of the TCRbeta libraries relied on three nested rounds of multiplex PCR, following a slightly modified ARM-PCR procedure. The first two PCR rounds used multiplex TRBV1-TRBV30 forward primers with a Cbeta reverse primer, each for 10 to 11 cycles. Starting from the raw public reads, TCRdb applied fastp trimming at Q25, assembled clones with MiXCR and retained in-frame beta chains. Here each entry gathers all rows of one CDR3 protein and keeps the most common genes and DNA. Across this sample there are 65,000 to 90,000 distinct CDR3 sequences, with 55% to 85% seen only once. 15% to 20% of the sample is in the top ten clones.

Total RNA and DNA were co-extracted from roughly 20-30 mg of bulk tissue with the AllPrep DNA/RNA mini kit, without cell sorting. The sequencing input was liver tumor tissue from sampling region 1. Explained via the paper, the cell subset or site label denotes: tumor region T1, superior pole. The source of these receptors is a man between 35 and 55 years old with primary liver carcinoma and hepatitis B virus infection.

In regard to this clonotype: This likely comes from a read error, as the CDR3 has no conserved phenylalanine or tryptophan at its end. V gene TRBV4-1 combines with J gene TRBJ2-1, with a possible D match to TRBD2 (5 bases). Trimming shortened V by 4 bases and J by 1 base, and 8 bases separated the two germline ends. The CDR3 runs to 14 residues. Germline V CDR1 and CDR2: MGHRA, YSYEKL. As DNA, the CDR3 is TGCGCCAGCAGCCGGGAGAGGTCCTACAATGAGCAGTTCTCC. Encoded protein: CASSRERSYNEQFS.

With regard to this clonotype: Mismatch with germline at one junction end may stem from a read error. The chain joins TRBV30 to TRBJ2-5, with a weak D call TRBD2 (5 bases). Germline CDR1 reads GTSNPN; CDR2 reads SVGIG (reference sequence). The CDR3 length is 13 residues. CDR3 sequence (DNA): TGCGCCTGGAGTGTGGGCGGGCAAGGGACCCAGTACTTC. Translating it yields CAWSVGGQGTQYF.

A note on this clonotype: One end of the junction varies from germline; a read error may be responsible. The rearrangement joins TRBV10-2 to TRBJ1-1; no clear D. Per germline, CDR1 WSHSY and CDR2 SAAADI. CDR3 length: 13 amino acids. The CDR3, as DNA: TGCGCCAGCAGCGAGTCGAATGGAGATGAAGCTATCTTT. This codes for CASSESNGDEAIF.

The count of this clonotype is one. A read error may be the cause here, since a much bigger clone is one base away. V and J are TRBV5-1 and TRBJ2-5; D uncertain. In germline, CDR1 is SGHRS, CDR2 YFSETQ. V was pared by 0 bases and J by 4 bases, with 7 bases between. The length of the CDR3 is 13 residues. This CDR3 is CASSLEAIETQYF. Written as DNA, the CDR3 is TGCGCCAGCAGCTTGGAGGCGATAGAGACCCAGTACTTC. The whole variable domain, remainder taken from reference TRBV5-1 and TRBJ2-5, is KAGVTQTPRYLIKTRGQQVTLSCSPISGHRSVSWYQQTPGQGLQFLFEYFSETQRNKGNFPGRFSGRQFSNSRSEMNVSTLELGDSALYLCASSLEAIETQYFGPGTRLLVL.

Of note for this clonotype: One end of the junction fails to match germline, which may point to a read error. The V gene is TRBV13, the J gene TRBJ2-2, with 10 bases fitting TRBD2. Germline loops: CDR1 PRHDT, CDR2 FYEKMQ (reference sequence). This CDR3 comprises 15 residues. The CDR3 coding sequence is TGTGCTAGCAACATCCTAGGGACTAGCGTCGGGGAGCTGTTTTTT. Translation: CASNILGTSVGELFF. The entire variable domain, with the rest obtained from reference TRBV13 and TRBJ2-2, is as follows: AAGVIQSPRHLIKEKRETATLKCYPIPRHDTVYWYQQGPGQDPQFLISFYEKMQSDKGSIPDRFSAQQFSDYHSELNMSSLELGDSALYFCASNILGTSVGELFFGEGSRLTVL.

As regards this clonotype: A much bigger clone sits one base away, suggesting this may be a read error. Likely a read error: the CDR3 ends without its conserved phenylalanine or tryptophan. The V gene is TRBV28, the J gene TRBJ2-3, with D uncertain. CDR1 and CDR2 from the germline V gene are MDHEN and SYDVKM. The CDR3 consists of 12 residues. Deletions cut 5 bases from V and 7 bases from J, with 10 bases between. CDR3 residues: CASSPLLHTQYS. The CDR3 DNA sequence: TGTGCCAGCAGTCCCCTTTTGCATACGCAGTATTCT.

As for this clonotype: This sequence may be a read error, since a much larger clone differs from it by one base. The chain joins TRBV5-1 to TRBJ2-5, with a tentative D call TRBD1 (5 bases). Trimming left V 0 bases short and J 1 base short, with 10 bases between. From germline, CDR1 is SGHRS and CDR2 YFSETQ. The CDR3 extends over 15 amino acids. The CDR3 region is CASSLVQGSQETQYF. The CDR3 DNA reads TGCGCCAGCAGCTTGGTCCAGGGAAGCCAAGAGACCCAGTACTTC.

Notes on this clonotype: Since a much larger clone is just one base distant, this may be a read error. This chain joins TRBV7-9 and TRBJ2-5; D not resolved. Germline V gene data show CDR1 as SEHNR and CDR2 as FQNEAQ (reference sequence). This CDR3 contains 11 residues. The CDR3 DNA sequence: TGTGCCAGCTGCTTATACGAGACCCAGTACTTC. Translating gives CASCLYETQYF.

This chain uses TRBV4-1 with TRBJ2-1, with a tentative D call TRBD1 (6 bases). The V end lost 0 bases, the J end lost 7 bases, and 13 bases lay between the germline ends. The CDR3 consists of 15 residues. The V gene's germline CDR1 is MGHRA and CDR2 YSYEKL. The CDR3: CASSQEGQGLNEQFF. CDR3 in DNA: TGCGCCAGCAGCCAAGAGGGGCAGGGGCTAAATGAGCAGTTCTTC.

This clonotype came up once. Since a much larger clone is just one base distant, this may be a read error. The CDR3 DNA is TGTGCCAGCAGGGCTGCCTCCGGCAGACGCTCCTACGAGCAGTACTTC. Translated: CASRAASGRRSYEQYF. This sequence joins TRBV28 and TRBJ2-7; D ambiguous. V lost 6 bases and J lost 0, with 18 bases in between. The CDR3 is 16 residues long. Germline V gene sequence: CDR1 MDHEN, CDR2 SYDVKM.

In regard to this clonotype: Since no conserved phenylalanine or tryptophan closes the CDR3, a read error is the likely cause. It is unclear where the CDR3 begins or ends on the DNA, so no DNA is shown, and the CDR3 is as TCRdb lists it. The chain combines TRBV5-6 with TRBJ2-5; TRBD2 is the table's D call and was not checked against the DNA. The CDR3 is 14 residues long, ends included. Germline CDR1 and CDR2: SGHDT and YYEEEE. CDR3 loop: CASSLFGGEETQYL.

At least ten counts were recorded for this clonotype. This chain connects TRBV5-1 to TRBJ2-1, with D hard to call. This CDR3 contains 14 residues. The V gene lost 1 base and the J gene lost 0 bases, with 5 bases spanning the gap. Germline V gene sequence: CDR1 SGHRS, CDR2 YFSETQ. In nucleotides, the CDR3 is TGCGCCAGCAGCTTGACCGGCTCCTACAATGAGCAGTTCTTC. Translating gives CASSLTGSYNEQFF.

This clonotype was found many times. The DNA of the CDR3 is TGCAGCGTCACCCCCGGGACTAGCGGGAGAACACGAGTCCCGTTCTTC. This translates into CSVTPGTSGRTRVPFF. V usage is TRBV29-1 and J usage is TRBJ2-1; TRBD2 aligns across 14 bases. The CDR3 sequence is 16 residues long. Germline V CDR1 and CDR2: SQVTM, ANQGSEA. Trimming at V came to 6 bases and at J to 15 bases, leaving 19 bases not matched to a gene.

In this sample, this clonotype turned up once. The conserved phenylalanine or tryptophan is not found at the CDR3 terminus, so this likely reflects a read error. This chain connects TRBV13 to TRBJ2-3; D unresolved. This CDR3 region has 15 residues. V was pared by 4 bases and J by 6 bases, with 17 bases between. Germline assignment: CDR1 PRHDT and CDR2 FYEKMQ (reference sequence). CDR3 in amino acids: CASSSTGLDGDTQYS. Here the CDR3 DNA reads TGTGCCAGCAGCTCCACGGGCCTCGACGGGGATACGCAGTATTCT.

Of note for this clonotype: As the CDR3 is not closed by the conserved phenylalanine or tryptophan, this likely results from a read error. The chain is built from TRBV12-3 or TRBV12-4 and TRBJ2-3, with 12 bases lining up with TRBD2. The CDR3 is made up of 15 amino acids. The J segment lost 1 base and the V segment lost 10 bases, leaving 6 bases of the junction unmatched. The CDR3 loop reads CATSRLAGGTDTQYY. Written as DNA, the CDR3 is TGTGCCACCAGCCGACTAGCGGGGGGCACAGATACGCAGTATTAT.

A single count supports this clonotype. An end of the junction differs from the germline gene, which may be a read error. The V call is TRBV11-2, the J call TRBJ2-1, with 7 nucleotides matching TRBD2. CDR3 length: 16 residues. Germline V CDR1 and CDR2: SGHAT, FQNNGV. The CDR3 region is CAISLDWTRDYIEQFF. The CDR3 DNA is TGTGCCATCAGCTTAGACTGGACTAGGGACTACATTGAGCAGTTCTTC.

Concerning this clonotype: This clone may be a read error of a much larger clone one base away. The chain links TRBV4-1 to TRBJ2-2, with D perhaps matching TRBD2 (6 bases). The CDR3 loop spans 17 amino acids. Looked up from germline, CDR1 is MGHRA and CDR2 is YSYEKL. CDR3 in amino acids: CASSLSGGWGVTEELVF. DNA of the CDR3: TGCGCCAGCAGCCTCTCTGGGGGATGGGGGGTCACCGAGGAGCTGGTTTTT.

CDR3 in amino acids: CASTKRALNTGELFF. The DNA of the CDR3 is TGTGCCAGTACCAAGAGGGCCCTGAACACCGGGGAGCTGTTTTTT. The V call is TRBV19, the J call TRBJ2-2; maybe TRBD2 (5 bases). The germline CDR1 and CDR2 sequences are LNHDA and SQIVND (reference sequence). V was cut by 7 bases and J by 1 base, with 13 bases left in between. This CDR3 has 15 amino acids. The whole variable domain, remainder taken from reference TRBV19 and TRBJ2-2, is DGGITQSPKYLFRKEGQNVTLSCEQNLNHDAMYWYRQDPGQGLRLIYYSQIVNDFQKGDIAEGYSVSREKKESFPLTVTSAQKNPTAFYLCASTKRALNTGELFFGEGSRLTVL.

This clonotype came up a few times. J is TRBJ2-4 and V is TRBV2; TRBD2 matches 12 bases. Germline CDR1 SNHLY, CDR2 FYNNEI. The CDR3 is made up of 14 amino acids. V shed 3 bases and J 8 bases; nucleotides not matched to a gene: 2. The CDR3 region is CASSEPSGGDIQYF. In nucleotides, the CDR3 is TGTGCCAGCAGTGAGCCTAGCGGGGGGGACATTCAGTACTTC.

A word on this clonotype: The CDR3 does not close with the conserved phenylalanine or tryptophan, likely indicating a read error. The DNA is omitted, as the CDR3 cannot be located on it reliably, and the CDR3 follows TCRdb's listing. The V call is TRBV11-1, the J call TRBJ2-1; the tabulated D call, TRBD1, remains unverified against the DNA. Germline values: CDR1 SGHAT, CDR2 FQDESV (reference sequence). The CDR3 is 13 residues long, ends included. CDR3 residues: CASSRGTANEQSL.

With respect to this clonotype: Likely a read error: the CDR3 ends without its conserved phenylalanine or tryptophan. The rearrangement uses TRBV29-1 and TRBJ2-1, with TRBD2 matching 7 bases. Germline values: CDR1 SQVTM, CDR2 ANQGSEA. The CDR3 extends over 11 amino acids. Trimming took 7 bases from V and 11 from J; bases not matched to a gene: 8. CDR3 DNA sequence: TGCAGCGCCCCCACGGGGGGTCAGCAGTTCCTC. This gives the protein CSAPTGGQQFL.